The clone carrying this TCR beta chain was observed many times. This CDR3 region has 13 residues. The trim removed 5 bases at V and 9 bases at J, leaving 7 bases unmatched. The sample is drawn from a study of response to subunit inactivated influenza vaccine. MiXCR was run by TCRdb on the RT-PCR reads, yielding one entry per CDR3 protein. The sample consists of 500,000 to 600,000 distinct CDR3 sequences, around 10% of them appearing once. This same sample was also taken into another study, of T cells expressing NK-cell markers. That study reports: Generation of TCR beta cDNA was performed by 5'RACE template switching incorporating UMIs.

The sample was PBMCs from blood, taken on the day of vaccination. The clonotype was recovered from a man aged 45-60 years who received an inactivated influenza vaccine. The rearrangement joins TRBV12-3 or TRBV12-4 to TRBJ2-1, with 7 nucleotides matching TRBD1. The CDR3 is CASSPGGNGEQFF. For the CDR3, the DNA is TGTGCCAGCAGTCCAGGGGGAAACGGTGAGCAGTTCTTC.